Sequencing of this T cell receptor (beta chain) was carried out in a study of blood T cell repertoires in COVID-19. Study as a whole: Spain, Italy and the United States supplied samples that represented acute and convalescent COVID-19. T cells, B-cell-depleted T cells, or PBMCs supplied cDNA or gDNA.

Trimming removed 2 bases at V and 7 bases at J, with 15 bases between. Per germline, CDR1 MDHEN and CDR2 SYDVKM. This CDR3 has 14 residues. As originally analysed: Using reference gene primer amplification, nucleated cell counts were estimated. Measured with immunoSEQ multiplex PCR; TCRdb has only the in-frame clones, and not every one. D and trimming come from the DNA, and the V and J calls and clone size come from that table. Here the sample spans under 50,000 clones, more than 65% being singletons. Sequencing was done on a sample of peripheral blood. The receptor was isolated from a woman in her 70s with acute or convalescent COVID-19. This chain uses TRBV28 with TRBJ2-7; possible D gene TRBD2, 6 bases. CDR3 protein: CASSLPDGRFEQYF. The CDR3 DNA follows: TGTGCCAGCAGTTTACCTGACGGGAGATTTGAGCAGTACTTC.